Shown below are 21 T cell receptor beta chains from a single sample sequenced in a study of regulatory T cells in long-lasting Graves disease. To make TCR beta libraries, researchers used iRepertoire HTBI primers and Arm-PCR of CDR3 regions. From the multiplex PCR reads, TCRdb called clonotypes with MiXCR, one entry per CDR3 protein. The table records 620,000 or so distinct CDR3 sequences, roughly 16% of them present only once. Time point noted: newly diagnosed GD, antithyroid drugs for less than 3 months. PBMC RNA was the source of the TCR library. These records were also assigned to another study, of T cells in Graves' hyperthyroidism and ophthalmopathy.

Source: peripheral blood mononuclear cells (PBMCs), taken at new diagnosis, from a patient treated with antithyroid drugs. These receptors all come from a woman aged 25 to 39 with Graves disease.

The V call is TRBV30, the J call TRBJ2-1; the D gene is possibly TRBD1 (5 bases). The CDR3 runs 11 residues. CDR1 is GTSNPN, CDR2 SVGIG, per germline (reference sequence). Trimming took off 8 bases at V and 4 bases at J, with 9 bases between the two ends. The CDR3 reads CAAGIYNEQFF. The CDR3, as DNA: TGTGCCGCAGGGATATACAATGAGCAGTTCTTC.

V gene TRBV25-1 combines with J gene TRBJ2-3; D is possibly TRBD2 (5 bases). The CDR3 has 15 residues. Per the germline V gene, CDR1 is MGHDK and CDR2 is SYGVNS. Trimming removed 3 bases from V and 5 bases from J, with 15 bases in between. DNA of the CDR3: TGTGCCAGCAGTGAGCCTGGAGCGGTTCTAGATACGCAGTATTTT. The encoded protein is CASSEPGAVLDTQYF. The whole variable domain, remainder taken from reference TRBV25-1 and TRBJ2-3, is EADIYQTPRYLVIGTGKKITLECSQTMGHDKMYWYQQDPGMELHLIHYSYGVNSTEKGDLSSESTVSRIRTEHFPLTLESARPSHTSQYLCASSEPGAVLDTQYFGPGTRLTVL.

The genes are TRBV20-1 and TRBJ2-5, with 9 bases aligning to TRBD2. V gave up 5 bases and J gave up 5 bases; unmatched junction bases: 24. The CDR3 spans 19 residues. The V gene's germline CDR1 is DFQATT and CDR2 SNEGSKA (reference sequence). CDR3 region: CSAGGRRQSSGRIGETQYF. DNA of the CDR3: TGCAGTGCTGGAGGTCGCCGACAGAGCAGCGGGAGGATTGGGGAGACCCAGTACTTC.

This clonotype has a count of ten or more. This rearrangement joins TRBV2 to TRBJ2-7; D unclear. CDR1 and CDR2 from the germline V gene are SNHLY and FYNNEI. This CDR3 contains 14 residues. Deletions cut 6 bases from V and 6 bases from J, with 18 bases between. The CDR3 coding sequence is TGTGCCAGCAGCCCTGCTAGTCGGCCATCCGAGCAGTACTTC. Protein sequence: CASSPASRPSEQYF.

This clonotype was counted only a few times. The V call is TRBV6-1, the J call TRBJ2-1; the D gene is possibly TRBD1 (7 bases). V lost 7 bases and J lost 0, with 16 bases in between. The CDR3 is 16 amino acids. CDR1 and CDR2 (germline): MNHNS, SASEGT. In DNA form, the CDR3 reads TGTGCCAGCAAGGGGGCAAAAGCGGGCTCCTACAATGAGCAGTTCTTC. The encoded protein is CASKGAKAGSYNEQFF.

The CDR3 loop is CASSNALREIGNTIYF. In DNA form, the CDR3 reads TGTGCCAGCAGCAACGCGCTCCGGGAGATTGGAAACACCATATATTTT. The chain employs TRBV6-1 and TRBJ1-3, with unresolved D. From germline, CDR1 is MNHNS and CDR2 SASEGT. The V and J ends lost 6 bases and 3 bases respectively, with 18 bases between them. The CDR3 contains 16 residues.

Ten or more counts support this clonotype. This chain joins TRBV9 and TRBJ1-1; D is undetermined. V lost 1 base and J 1 base, leaving 8 bases between the germline ends. CDR3 length: 14 amino acids. The germline V gene has CDR1 SGDLS and CDR2 YYNGEE. In DNA, the CDR3 is TGTGCCAGCAGCGTAACTCCCTCGAACACTGAAGCTTTCTTT. Its translation: CASSVTPSNTEAFF.

This chain uses TRBV2 with TRBJ2-4; D may be TRBD1 (5 bases). The CDR3 has 15 amino acids. Trimming removed 2 bases at V and 0 bases at J, with 8 bases between. Germline lookup yields CDR1 SNHLY and CDR2 FYNNEI. CDR3 amino acids: CASSEQGLAKNIQYF. For the CDR3, the DNA is TGTGCCAGCAGTGAACAGGGTTTAGCCAAAAACATTCAGTACTTC.

This clonotype was seen more than once but under ten times. CDR3 nucleotides: TGTGCCAGCAGTTTAGCCGGAGGATTTAGCAATCAGCCCCAGCATTTT. Translated, it gives CASSLAGGFSNQPQHF. The chain joins TRBV12-3 or TRBV12-4 to TRBJ1-5; D is undetermined. The CDR3 totals 16 residues. The ends were cut back, 0 bases at V and 0 bases at J, with 9 bases in the middle.

V and J are TRBV11-2 and TRBJ2-7; 10 nucleotides line up with TRBD1. Germline CDR1 SGHAT, CDR2 FQNNGV. Unmatched junction bases numbered 7, after V lost 1 base and J lost 7 bases. This CDR3 has 15 residues. DNA for the CDR3: TGTGCCAGCAGCTTAGGGGACAGGGGCATAGGTGAGCAGTACTTC. Protein product: CASSLGDRGIGEQYF.

This clonotype was found many times. CDR3 amino acids: CASGITRVGTQYF. CDR3 nucleotide sequence: TGTGCCAGCGGTATTACTCGGGTTGGGACCCAGTACTTC. The chain links TRBV6-1 to TRBJ2-5; D ambiguous. V lost 8 bases and J 7 bases, leaving 17 bases between the germline ends. This CDR3 is built from 13 residues. Germline V gene sequence: CDR1 MNHNS, CDR2 SASEGT.

This clonotype was picked up many times. The V call is TRBV10-3, the J call TRBJ1-1; D remains unclear. CDR1 ENHRY and CDR2 SYGVKD come from the germline V gene. The CDR3 sequence is 12 residues long. The germline V and J ends were trimmed by 6 bases and 0 bases, with 5 bases remaining between them. CDR3 region: CAISAVNTEAFF. The CDR3 nucleotides read TGTGCCATCAGCGCGGTGAACACTGAAGCTTTCTTT.

The J gene is TRBJ1-2, the V gene TRBV9, with D tentatively TRBD1 (6 bases). V gave up 4 bases and J gave up 7 bases, with 20 bases separating them. CDR3 length: 15 residues. Germline V lookup: CDR1 SGDLS, CDR2 YYNGEE. The CDR3 region is CASSSHRDVRLGYTF. In nucleotides, the CDR3 is TGTGCCAGCAGCTCACACAGGGATGTTCGGCTTGGCTACACCTTC.

At least ten counts were recorded for this clonotype. CDR3 DNA sequence: TGTGCCAGCAGCCCTTCATCCTACAGGGAGGACACTGAAGCTTTCTTT. Translating it yields CASSPSSYREDTEAFF. The gene calls are TRBV3-1 and TRBJ1-1, with D maybe TRBD1 (6 bases). Germline V gene sequence: CDR1 LGHDT, CDR2 YNNKEL (reference sequence). This CDR3 region has 16 residues. The V gene lost 4 bases and the J gene lost 3 bases, with 18 bases spanning the gap.

J is TRBJ2-7 and V is TRBV3-1; 8 bases match TRBD1. V trimming: 4 bases; J trimming: 6 bases; junction bases outside the gene matches: 11. Looked up from germline, CDR1 is LGHDT and CDR2 is YNNKEL (reference sequence). The CDR3 runs to 15 residues. CDR3 loop: CASSRQGTPVSEQYF. Written as DNA, the CDR3 is TGTGCCAGCAGCCGACAGGGGACCCCAGTATCCGAGCAGTACTTC.

The CDR3 region is CASIPGLSGHEQYF. CDR3 DNA: TGTGCCAGCATCCCGGGACTTAGCGGCCACGAGCAGTACTTC. J is TRBJ2-7 and V is TRBV28; tentative D call: TRBD2 (6 bases). CDR3 length: 14 residues. Germline CDR1 reads MDHEN; CDR2 reads SYDVKM. V gave up 7 bases and J gave up 5 bases, with 18 bases separating them.

There are many counts of this clonotype. The chain has TRBV7-2 and TRBJ2-3, with D perhaps TRBD1 or TRBD2 (5 bases each). The CDR3 spans 17 residues. Germline V gene sequence: CDR1 SGHTA, CDR2 FQGNSA. V was clipped by 5 bases and J by 5 bases, with 23 bases between them. The CDR3 reads CASSAQAGTQRGDTQYF. DNA of the CDR3: TGTGCCAGCAGCGCCCAAGCCGGGACGCAGAGAGGAGATACGCAGTATTTT.

This clonotype has only a few counts. The chain is built from TRBV27 and TRBJ1-5; D might be TRBD1 (5 bases). The germline gives CDR1 MNHEY, CDR2 SMNVEV (reference sequence). V was clipped by 5 bases and J by 8 bases, with 13 bases between them. The length of the CDR3 is 13 residues. CDR3 DNA sequence: TGTGCCAGCAGTGAATGGGGCGGAAAGCCCCAGCATTTT. This translates into CASSEWGGKPQHF.

CDR3 amino acids: CASSPFMTRTDEETQYF. CDR3 in DNA: TGTGCCAGCTCACCATTTATGACCCGGACGGACGAAGAGACCCAGTACTTC. The chain has TRBV18 and TRBJ2-5; unclear D gene. The V and J ends lost 2 bases and 3 bases respectively, with 19 bases between them. The CDR3 is 17 residues long. Germline loops: CDR1 KGHSH, CDR2 LQKENI.

The chain combines TRBV28 with TRBJ1-6; 8 positions match TRBD1. The V gene's germline CDR1 is MDHEN and CDR2 SYDVKM. The CDR3 is 17 residues long. Losses at the gene ends were 3 bases for V and 5 bases for J; bases not matched to a gene: 9. The CDR3 DNA reads as TGTGCCAGCAGTTTTGCCCCAGGGGGCGGAAATAATTCACCCCTCCACTTT. This gives the protein CASSFAPGGGNNSPLHF.

Only a few counts were recorded for this clonotype. The genes are TRBV7-9 and TRBJ1-5; D not resolved. The CDR3 runs to 17 residues. The germline V gene encodes CDR1 SEHNR and CDR2 FQNEAQ (reference sequence). V was cut by 8 bases and J by 1 base, with 21 bases left in between. CDR3 region: CASSRFAGPPSNQPQHF. DNA for the CDR3: TGTGCCAGCTCGCGTTTTGCCGGGCCCCCAAGCAATCAGCCCCAGCATTTT.